The text below deals with one T cell receptor (beta chain). What antigen it recognizes has not been identified. The input lacks base qualities; no much larger clone sits a single base away. The immunoSEQ Assay, a bias-controlled multiplex PCR, was used to amplify TCRbeta CDR3 regions from genomic DNA. The authors' pipeline ran thus. Within the assay, amplification of reference gene primers was used to estimate how many nucleated cells each sample contained. Sequence reads were collapsed and filtered to measure the absolute abundance of every unique TCRbeta CDR3 rearrangement. Productive Simpson clonality was computed per sample as the square root of Simpson's diversity index over productive rearrangements. Not all clones reach the TCRdb copy of this immuneACCESS table, which keeps in-frame sequences only. Checked studies attribute under half of the gap to unresolved V genes and leave the rest unexplained. Clonal size and the V and J genes are those of that table, whereas D and trimming came from the DNA. The sample has 65,000 or so clones on record, 86% of them singletons. The ten largest account for under 4% of the sample.

Collaborating institutions collected whole blood in K2EDTA tubes following their own protocols. Collaborator samples were shipped for TCRbeta analysis as frozen whole blood, isolated PBMCs, or DNA extracted from either sample type. The record originates from a study of blood T cell repertoires in COVID-19 (dated by TCRdb to about 2020). Regarding the study in general: Collaborator samples came from the United States, Italy and Spain and covered acute and convalescent phases of COVID-19. HLA class I and class II types, where available, came from metadata supplied by the sample provider rather than from assay-based typing. Nearly every sample came with metadata listing a de-identified subject ID, COVID-19 status, age in years and sex. Samples were obtained from the ongoing ImmuneRACE study (first 160 participants) and from approximately 1,200 subjects provided by 6 global collaborators. Deeply sampled blood TCRbeta repertoires from subjects exposed to, actively infected with, or recovered from COVID-19 were included in the dataset. The material from the prospective study consisted of cDNA or gDNA derived from T cells, B-cell-depleted T cells, or PBMCs. The repertoires were made available in a free public database intended to serve as a resource for research on the immune response to SARS-CoV-2.

From the cysteine through the phenylalanine, the CDR3 covers 16 amino acids. Kept here is only the CDR3 DNA, which spans 48 bases and is read in frame from base 1. V is trimmed back by 5 bases and J by 5 bases, and the junction contains 13 bases that no gene match accounts for. The germline V gene gives CDR1 as SGHTA and CDR2 as FQGNSA. The full study reports these points: Clinical and demographic metadata were provided uncurated, with the amount varying by source and participant.

The sequencing sample was made of peripheral blood. Recombination connected TRBV7-2 to TRBJ2-5, and 8 junctional nucleotides match TRBD2. The sequence came from a man aged 50 to 60 with active COVID-19. The nucleotides are TGTGCCAGCAGCCCAAGCCGGGCGGGAGGACTGGAGACCCAGTACTTC. It translates to CASSPSRAGGLETQYF.